The 25 T cell receptor beta chains below all came from one sample that was sequenced in a study of T cell clonality in common variable immunodeficiency. Sequencing used immunoSEQ multiplex PCR; TCRdb keeps in-frame clones, though not all of them. This sample comprises 35,000 to 55,000 clones, none seen once only. Material: peripheral blood mononuclear cells. All receptors derive from a person between 18 and 69 years old in good health.

This clone showed up many times. The CDR3 end falls 3 residues outside the read, so it is completed with the germline J gene. The chain links TRBV13 to TRBJ2-5, with 7 positions matching TRBD2. Trimming took 0 bases from V and 2 from J; bases not matched to a gene: 12. Germline V CDR1 and CDR2: PRHDT, FYEKMQ (reference sequence). The CDR3 length is 18 residues. The CDR3 region is CASSLGPGGAGMQETQYF. The sequenced CDR3 bases are TGTGCCAGCAGCTTAGGACCCGGCGGAGCGGGGATGCAAGAGACC.

This clone was recorded many times. The read comes to an end 3 residues before the CDR3 does, leaving the germline J gene to fill in the end. The chain carries TRBV30 and TRBJ2-1; 8 bases fit TRBD2. The ends lost 3 bases at V and 1 base at J; junction bases unmatched: 8. The CDR3 is 16 amino acids. CDR1 GTSNPN and CDR2 SVGIG come from the germline V gene (reference sequence). The sequenced CDR3 bases are TGTGCCTGGAGAAGCGGAGCGGGAGTTTCCTACAATGAG. Translating gives CAWRSGAGVSYNE. The full CDR3 protein reads CAWRSGAGVSYNEQFF.

This clone was detected ten times or more. The CDR3 end falls 3 residues outside the read, so it is completed with the germline J gene. J is TRBJ1-5 and V is TRBV7-6; D is possibly TRBD1 (6 bases). This CDR3 is 17 amino acids long. Germline CDR1 and CDR2: SGHVS and FNYEAQ. Trimming removed 4 bases from V and 5 bases from J, with 21 bases in between. The sequenced CDR3 bases are TGTGCCAGCAGCTCTACCCCGGGACAAAGGCAAGATCAGCCC. Encoded protein: CASSSTPGQRQDQP. In full, the CDR3 reads CASSSTPGQRQDQPQHF. The whole variable domain, filled in from reference TRBV7-6 and TRBJ1-5, reads GAGVSQSPRYKVTKRGQDVALRCDPISGHVSLYWYRQALGQGPEFLTYFNYEAQQDKSGLPNDRFSAERPEGSISTLTIQRTEQRDSAMYRCASSSTPGQRQDQPQHFGDGTRLSIL.

This clone was picked up many times. Sequencing ends 3 residues short of the CDR3 end; the germline J gene provides the rest. The chain recombines TRBV5-1 with TRBJ2-5; no clear D. This CDR3 has 11 amino acids. The germline gives CDR1 SGHRS, CDR2 YFSETQ. The V gene lost 0 bases and the J gene lost 5 bases, with 2 bases spanning the gap. Incomplete CDR3 DNA: TGCGCCAGCAGCTTGGCTGAGACC. Translation gives CASSLAET. The full CDR3 reads CASSLAETQYF.

This clone came up many times. The CDR3 end is not reached by the read, which stops 3 residues before it; the germline J gene fills it in. The rearrangement links TRBV12-3 or TRBV12-4 to TRBJ1-5, with D perhaps TRBD1 (6 bases). The ends were cut back, 2 bases at V and 0 bases at J, with 11 bases in the middle. The CDR3 is 16 amino acids. The CDR3 bases that were read are TGTGCCAGCAGTTTAAGGGCCAGGGGTAGCAATCAGCCC. It encodes CASSLRARGSNQP. Given in full, the CDR3 is CASSLRARGSNQPQHF.

This clone occurred many times. The read is 3 residues too short to cover the CDR3 end, so that end is filled in from the germline J gene. The chain has TRBV20-1 and TRBJ1-2; D is possibly TRBD1 (5 bases). The CDR3 loop spans 11 amino acids. Germline values: CDR1 DFQATT, CDR2 SNEGSKA (reference sequence). CDR3 residues: CGGESNYGYTF. The sequenced CDR3 bases are TGCGGGGGGGAGTCTAACTATGGC.

This clone was seen many times. The CDR3 goes on 3 residues after the read ends, and that part is filled in from the germline J gene. The V and J genes are TRBV10-2 and TRBJ2-7, with TRBD2 matching over 7 bases. The CDR3 runs 14 residues. Germline V gene sequence: CDR1 WSHSY, CDR2 SAAADI. Losses at the gene ends were 4 bases for V and 6 bases for J; bases not matched to a gene: 9. The CDR3: CASSATSPFVEQYF. The sequenced part of the CDR3 DNA is TGCGCCAGCAGTGCGACTAGCCCTTTTGTCGAG.

This clone has ten or more counts. CDR3 DNA, as far as it was read: TGTGCCAGCAGTGAAGCGTGGCAGGGGGCTTACAATGAG. Encoded protein: CASSEAWQGAYNE. The CDR3 in full is CASSEAWQGAYNEQFF. The V call is TRBV2, the J call TRBJ2-1; 8 bases align to TRBD1. The read ends 3 residues early relative to the CDR3; the germline J gene fills the gap. V lost 0 bases and J lost 4; bases outside the gene matches: 5. The CDR3 is 16 amino acids. The germline gives CDR1 SNHLY, CDR2 FYNNEI.

There are many counts of this clone. Read sequence stops 3 residues before the CDR3 end, and the germline J gene provides the missing end. The chain uses TRBV5-1 and TRBJ2-3, with a possible D match to TRBD2 (7 bases). This CDR3 is 16 amino acids long. V lost 2 bases, J lost 0 bases, and 13 bases lay in between. CDR1 SGHRS and CDR2 YFSETQ come from the germline V gene. The DNA read from the CDR3 is TGCGCCAGCAGCTTTGGGGGGGGCGTGAGCACAGATACG. Its protein product is CASSFGGGVSTDT. The CDR3 in full is CASSFGGGVSTDTQYF.

This clone was detected many times. The read comes to an end 3 residues before the CDR3 does, leaving the germline J gene to fill in the end. The chain recombines TRBV9 with TRBJ2-3, with D tentatively TRBD2 (6 bases). Germline V gives CDR1 SGDLS, CDR2 YYNGEE. The CDR3 sequence is 16 residues long. V was clipped by 0 bases and J by 3 bases, with 14 bases between them. This chain's CDR3 is CASSVAPRLGTDTQYF. The sequenced CDR3 bases are TGTGCCAGCAGCGTAGCCCCCAGACTAGGAACAGATACG. Full variable domain (outside the CDR3, taken from reference TRBV9 and TRBJ2-3): DSGVTQTPKHLITATGQRVTLRCSPRSGDLSVYWYQQSLDQGLQFLIQYYNGEERAKGNILERFSAQQFPDLHSELNLSSLELGDSALYFCASSVAPRLGTDTQYFGPGTRLTVL.

This clone was observed many times. The read comes to an end 3 residues before the CDR3 does, leaving the germline J gene to fill in the end. The gene calls are TRBV19 and TRBJ1-6, with D possibly being TRBD1 (5 bases). The CDR3 length is 16 residues. The ends were cut back, 0 bases at V and 9 bases at J, with 15 bases in the middle. Germline values: CDR1 LNHDA, CDR2 SQIVND (reference sequence). The DNA read from the CDR3 is TGTGCCAGTAGTATAGATCTTGTCAGTAGGGGTTCACCC. This translates into CASSIDLVSRGSP. The full CDR3 is CASSIDLVSRGSPLHF.

In its sample, this clone was seen many times. The read ends 3 residues early relative to the CDR3; the germline J gene fills the gap. V is TRBV7-9 and J is TRBJ1-2; TRBD1 matches 7 bases. This CDR3 region has 13 residues. CDR1 is SEHNR and CDR2 is FQNEAQ in the germline V gene (reference sequence). J gave up 5 bases and V 4 bases, and 4 bases lay outside the gene matches. The CDR3 is CASSSGTDYGYTF. Incomplete CDR3 DNA: TGTGCCAGCAGCTCCGGGACAGATTATGGC.

Here the CDR3 reads CAWGGQPYDYTF. The part of the CDR3 DNA that was read is TGTGCCTGGGGAGGACAGCCCTACGAC. V usage is TRBV30 and J usage is TRBJ1-2; the D gene is possibly TRBD1 (6 bases). The read falls 3 residues short of the CDR3 end, and the missing part is taken from the germline J gene. Germline CDR1 is GTSNPN and CDR2 is SVGIG (reference sequence). The CDR3 runs to 12 residues. Combining the CDR3 with reference TRBV30 and TRBJ1-2 gives the whole variable domain SQTIHQWPATLVQPVGSPLSLECTVEGTSNPNLYWYRQAAGRGLQLLFYSVGIGQISSEVPQNLSASRPQDRQFILSSKKLLLSDSGFYLCAWGGQPYDYTFGSGTRLTVV.

This clone was observed at least ten times. The read stops 3 residues short of the end of the CDR3; the missing end is completed from the germline J gene. The chain joins TRBV20-1 to TRBJ1-1, with 7 bases matching TRBD1. The junction had 10 bases not matched to a gene; V was cut back by 6 bases and J by 0 bases. The germline gives CDR1 DFQATT, CDR2 SNEGSKA (reference sequence). The length of the CDR3 is 15 residues. The CDR3 protein is CSAHTGAYMNTEAFF. The DNA read from the CDR3 is TGCAGTGCGCATACAGGGGCTTATATGAACACTGAA.

There are many counts of this clone. The missing CDR3 end, 3 residues past where the read stops, is filled in from the germline J gene. The chain carries TRBV29-1 and TRBJ1-2; D gene unclear. Germline CDR1 and CDR2: SQVTM and ANQGSEA. The length of the CDR3 is 11 residues. Incomplete CDR3 DNA: TGCAGCGTCCCGGGGTTAGAAGGC. Translation: CSVPGLEG. The complete CDR3 sequence is CSVPGLEGYTF.

This clone was observed at least ten times. Read sequence stops 3 residues before the CDR3 end, and the germline J gene provides the missing end. The chain uses TRBV2 and TRBJ2-4, with 8 bases lining up with TRBD2. The CDR3 contains 12 residues. Germline CDR1 and CDR2: SNHLY and FYNNEI. The CDR3: CARGGLGGAQYF. The DNA read from the CDR3 is TGTGCCCGAGGTGGGCTCGGGGGGGCT.

This clone was seen at least ten times. The CDR3 bases that were read are TGTGCCAGCAGCGTAGATGGCATCGAGGGCGAGACC. This codes for CASSVDGIEGET. The CDR3 in its entirety is CASSVDGIEGETQYF. V and J are TRBV9 and TRBJ2-5, with a weak D call TRBD2 (5 bases). Sequencing ends 3 residues short of the CDR3 end; the germline J gene provides the rest. V gave up 0 bases and J gave up 5 bases, with 14 bases separating them. The CDR3 is made up of 15 amino acids. The germline V gene has CDR1 SGDLS and CDR2 YYNGEE.

This clone was counted ten times or more. The read gets to within 3 residues of the CDR3 end, and the germline J gene fills in the rest. The V and J genes are TRBV28 and TRBJ2-7; the match to TRBD1 covers 7 bases. V was clipped by 4 bases and J by 4 bases; unmatched bases: 7. The CDR3 extends over 14 amino acids. Germline V gene lookup returns CDR1 MDHEN and CDR2 SYDVKM. The covered CDR3 bases are TGTGCCAGCAGTTCACGACAGGGCAGGTACGAG. This sequence encodes CASSSRQGRYE. The whole CDR3 sequence is CASSSRQGRYEQYF.

There are many counts of this clone. Coverage ceases 3 residues before the CDR3 finishes, and the germline J gene fills in the end. This chain uses TRBV4-1 with TRBJ2-6, with TRBD1 matching over 8 bases. The CDR3 extends over 18 amino acids. Trimming cost V 4 bases and J 0 bases; bases outside gene matches: 8. Germline V gives CDR1 MGHRA, CDR2 YSYEKL. The DNA read from the CDR3 is TGCGCCAGCAGCCCCCGGACAGGGCGCTACTCTGGGGCCAACGTC. It codes for CASSPRTGRYSGANV. The CDR3 as a whole reads CASSPRTGRYSGANVLTF.

This clone was detected many times. The observed sequence ends 3 residues before the CDR3 terminus, with the missing tail filled in from the germline J gene. The chain uses TRBV9 and TRBJ2-3; 9 nucleotides match TRBD2. The CDR3 is 15 residues long. Germline V CDR1 and CDR2: SGDLS, YYNGEE. Trimming took 1 base from V and 3 from J; bases not matched to a gene: 3. The CDR3 DNA, read in part, is TGTGCCAGCAGCGTATTTCTAGCGGGAACAGATACG. Encoded protein: CASSVFLAGTDT. The complete CDR3 reads CASSVFLAGTDTQYF.

In this sample, this clone turned up many times. The CDR3 is cut off 3 residues early in the read; its end comes from the germline J gene. V and J are TRBV2 and TRBJ2-4, with TRBD1 as a possible D gene (5 bases). There are 14 residues in the CDR3. CDR1 and CDR2 from the germline V gene are SNHLY and FYNNEI. The ends were cut back, 7 bases at V and 5 bases at J, with 15 bases in the middle. The CDR3 DNA, read in part, is TGTGCCAGCAATCACCCAGGGATGGAAAACATT. This encodes CASNHPGMENI. The full CDR3 reads CASNHPGMENIQYF.

This clone was counted many times. The read halts 3 residues ahead of the CDR3 end, with the missing end drawn from the germline J gene. The chain is built from TRBV9 and TRBJ2-7; 15 nucleotides line up with TRBD2. Germline CDR1 SGDLS, CDR2 YYNGEE. This CDR3 is built from 15 residues. Trimming at V came to 4 bases and at J to 4 bases, leaving 3 bases not matched to a gene. The CDR3 loop is CASSPGLAGGYEQYF. CDR3 DNA (partial): TGTGCCAGCAGCCCAGGACTAGCGGGAGGGTACGAG.

This clone was recorded many times. The observed sequence ends 3 residues before the CDR3 terminus, with the missing tail filled in from the germline J gene. The chain has TRBV5-1 and TRBJ2-1; D unclear. Germline lookup yields CDR1 SGHRS and CDR2 YFSETQ. The CDR3 runs to 14 residues. Trimming left V 0 bases short and J 3 bases short, with 7 bases between. CDR3 amino acids: CASSLESRYNEQFF. The CDR3 bases that were read are TGCGCCAGCAGCTTGGAGTCGCGCTACAATGAG. Using reference TRBV5-1 and TRBJ2-1 for the parts outside the CDR3, the full variable domain is KAGVTQTPRYLIKTRGQQVTLSCSPISGHRSVSWYQQTPGQGLQFLFEYFSETQRNKGNFPGRFSGRQFSNSRSEMNVSTLELGDSALYLCASSLESRYNEQFFGPGTRLTVL.

This clone was recorded many times. With the read ending 3 residues before the CDR3 end, the germline J gene is used to fill in that end. This rearrangement joins TRBV2 to TRBJ2-1; 9 bases match TRBD2. The V and J ends lost 6 bases and 7 bases, in that order; junction bases with no gene match: 10. The CDR3 sequence is 15 residues long. The germline gives CDR1 SNHLY, CDR2 FYNNEI. The CDR3 here is CASRWRREGENEQFF. Partial CDR3 DNA: TGTGCCAGCAGGTGGAGGCGGGAGGGCGAAAATGAG.

This clone showed up many times. The read falls 3 residues short of the CDR3 end, and the missing part is taken from the germline J gene. This chain links TRBV6-2 or TRBV6-3 with TRBJ2-7; no reliable D call. This CDR3 spans 14 amino acids. V shed 0 bases and J shed 0 bases, with 6 bases lying between them. CDR1 MNHEY and CDR2 SVGEGT come from the germline V gene. CDR3 bases read: TGTGCCAGCAGTTACTCGTCAGACTCCTACGAG. The encoded protein is CASSYSSDSYE. The entire CDR3 protein is CASSYSSDSYEQYF.